These 30 T cell receptor beta chains came from one sample sequenced in a study of blood T cell dynamics during melanoma immunotherapy. Only in-frame clones appear in the TCRdb table, and some are missing; sequencing was by immunoSEQ multiplex PCR. The sample yields about 9,000 clones, less than 90% seen once. As to time point: week 3, after first cycle of checkpoint inhibitor. Sequences were derived from blood, sampled from a patient treated with checkpoint blockade. These receptors were obtained from a human donor with melanoma.

The CDR3 sequence is CASSLSQLGPEQFF. The CDR3 nucleotides read TGTGCCAGCAGTTTATCCCAACTAGGACCCGAGCAGTTCTTC. The rearrangement joins TRBV27 to TRBJ2-1, with D maybe TRBD2 (5 bases). Trimming removed 0 bases at V and 10 bases at J, with 13 bases between. The germline V gene has CDR1 MNHEY and CDR2 SMNVEV (reference sequence). CDR3 length: 14 residues.

The chain employs TRBV9 and TRBJ1-4, with a weak D call TRBD1 (6 bases). CDR3 size: 15 residues. Germline-derived CDR1 and CDR2 are SGDLS and YYNGEE. V was clipped by 0 bases and J by 7 bases, with 13 bases between them. CDR3 DNA sequence: TGTGCCAGCAGCGTAGAATCAGGGGAAACTGAAAAACTGTTTTTT. Residues: CASSVESGETEKLFF.

This chain uses TRBV7-2 with TRBJ1-2; D is ambiguous. Looked up from germline, CDR1 is SGHTA and CDR2 is FQGNSA. The CDR3 loop spans 16 amino acids. The V end was cut by 3 bases, the J end by 6 bases, with 20 bases between. CDR3 sequence (DNA): TGTGCCAGCAGCTTTGAAAGGAGTTGGGCGCGGGATGGCTACACCTTC. It specifies CASSFERSWARDGYTF. Full variable domain (remainder filled in from reference TRBV7-2 and TRBJ1-2): GAGVSQSPSNKVTEKGKDVELRCDPISGHTALYWYRQSLGQGLEFLIYFQGNSAPDKSGLPSDRFSAERTGGSVSTLTIQRTQQEDSAVYLCASSFERSWARDGYTFGSGTRLTVV.

The chain links TRBV4-1 to TRBJ2-1; TRBD2 matches 9 bases. This CDR3 is built from 15 residues. V was clipped by 1 base and J by 8 bases; unmatched bases: 6. The V gene's germline CDR1 is MGHRA and CDR2 YSYEKL. CDR3 nucleotides: TGCGCCAGCAGCCAAGGTCCTAGCGGGGAGGATGAGCAGTTCTTC. This sequence encodes CASSQGPSGEDEQFF.

This clone was seen only once. The chain joins TRBV30 to TRBJ2-5, with TRBD1 identical over 10 bases. Germline CDR1 is GTSNPN and CDR2 is SVGIG (reference sequence). Trimming removed 3 bases from V and 5 bases from J; junction bases left unmatched: 6. The CDR3 extends over 14 amino acids. The DNA of the CDR3 is TGTGCCTGGAGGGGGACAGGGGACGTTGAGACCCAGTACTTC. Its translation is CAWRGTGDVETQYF.

This clone was detected only a few times. The chain recombines TRBV30 with TRBJ1-6, with 7 nucleotides matching TRBD1. CDR1 is GTSNPN and CDR2 is SVGIG in the germline V gene (reference sequence). CDR3 length equals 13 residues. The trim removed 5 bases at V and 9 bases at J, leaving 7 bases unmatched. CDR3: CAWEQGTASPLHF. CDR3 DNA: TGTGCCTGGGAACAGGGGACGGCTTCACCCCTCCACTTT.

Regarding this clone: One end of the junction is discordant with germline, which a read error may explain. This chain joins TRBV7-7 and TRBJ2-2; the match to TRBD2 covers 8 bases. The V gene's germline CDR1 is SSHAT and CDR2 FNYEAQ (reference sequence). CDR3 size: 15 residues. The CDR3, as DNA: TGTGCTAGCAGCTTAGCGGGGCAGGGGACCGGGGAGCTGTTTTTT. Amino acid sequence: CASSLAGQGTGELFF.

This rearrangement joins TRBV30 to TRBJ2-6; 7 bases are shared with TRBD1. The germline V gene encodes CDR1 GTSNPN and CDR2 SVGIG (reference sequence). The V segment lost 0 bases and the J segment 2 bases; nucleotides outside the gene matches: 4. The CDR3 length is 16 residues. CDR3 residues: CAWSVGTVPGANVLTF. DNA for the CDR3: TGTGCCTGGAGTGTAGGGACAGTTCCTGGGGCCAACGTCCTGACTTTC.

This clone was recorded only once. The chain uses TRBV11-3 and TRBJ2-3; D tentatively reads TRBD1 or TRBD2 (6 bases each). CDR3 length equals 14 residues. From germline, CDR1 is SGHNT and CDR2 YENEEA. V lost 1 base to trimming and J lost 4 bases, with 9 bases between them. In DNA form, the CDR3 reads TGTGCCAGCAGCTTAGGGGGGGCCGCAGATACGCAGTATTTT. Translating it yields CASSLGGAADTQYF.

The V and J genes are TRBV6-1 and TRBJ1-2; TRBD1 matches 10 bases. CDR1 and CDR2 from the germline V gene are MNHNS and SASEGT. This CDR3 spans 15 amino acids. The V and J ends lost 1 base and 8 bases, in that order; junction bases with no gene match: 7. CDR3 sequence (DNA): TGTGCCAGCAGTGAAGGTAGCGACAGGGGGCAAGGCTACACCTTC. As protein: CASSEGSDRGQGYTF.

This chain joins TRBV7-8 and TRBJ2-7; the D is unclear. This CDR3 is 12 amino acids long. V was shortened by 4 bases and J by 3 bases, with 7 bases between the two germline ends. In germline, CDR1 is SGHVS, CDR2 FQNEAQ. The CDR3 DNA reads TGTGCCAGCAGCTCGTACATCTACGAGCAGTACTTC. Translating gives CASSSYIYEQYF.

V and J are TRBV7-3 and TRBJ1-1; D possibly corresponds to TRBD1 (6 bases). The CDR3 length is 15 residues. V gave up 5 bases and J gave up 1 base, with 14 bases separating them. Germline loops: CDR1 SGHTA, CDR2 FQGTGA. The CDR3 coding sequence is TGTGCCAGCAGCGCCCAGGGACACCCGAACACTGAAGCTTTCTTT. Translation gives CASSAQGHPNTEAFF.

In this sample, this clone turned up once. One end of the junction does not line up with germline, which may come from a read error. V is TRBV4-1 and J is TRBJ2-1; D is possibly TRBD2 (7 bases). The CDR3 runs to 15 residues. Germline V gene sequence: CDR1 MGHRA, CDR2 YSYEKL. The DNA of the CDR3 is TGCGCCAGCAGCCAAGATATCCAGCGGGGACCCAGGGGAGTCTTC. This encodes CASSQDIQRGPRGVF.

V and J are TRBV4-3 and TRBJ1-2; D is unclear. V lost 4 bases, J lost 0 bases, and 15 bases lay in between. CDR1 LGHNA and CDR2 YSLEER come from the germline V gene. The CDR3 spans 16 residues. This CDR3 reads CASSPGRRWTNYGYTF. The DNA for the CDR3 is TGCGCCAGCAGCCCCGGACGGAGGTGGACTAACTATGGCTACACCTTC.

The chain employs TRBV11-3 and TRBJ2-1; D may be TRBD2 (6 bases). The germline gives CDR1 SGHNT, CDR2 YENEEA. The CDR3 is 14 amino acids. V was shortened by 4 bases and J by 9 bases, with 16 bases between the two germline ends. CDR3 DNA sequence: TGTGCCAGCAGCTCGGGCACTAGCAAAGGTGAGCAGTTCTTC. Amino acids: CASSSGTSKGEQFF. The full variable domain, rest sourced from reference TRBV11-3 and TRBJ2-1, is EAGVVQSPRYKIIEKKQPVAFWCNPISGHNTLYWYLQNLGQGPELLIRYENEEAVDDSQLPKDRFSAERLKGVDSTLKIQPAELGDSAVYLCASSSGTSKGEQFFGPGTRLTVL.

This chain uses TRBV6-1 with TRBJ1-2, with D unclear. The CDR3 covers 13 residues. Per the germline V gene, CDR1 is MNHNS and CDR2 is SASEGT. Trimming left V 1 base short and J 4 bases short, with 7 bases between. CDR3 DNA sequence: TGTGCCAGCAGTGAAGAGGTAGTCTATGGCTACACCTTC. It translates to CASSEEVVYGYTF.

The chain joins TRBV18 to TRBJ1-5; tentatively, D is TRBD1 (5 bases). The CDR3 totals 15 residues. Germline CDR1 and CDR2: KGHSH and LQKENI. V lost 3 bases and J 3 bases, leaving 12 bases between the germline ends. The CDR3 DNA sequence: TGTGCCAGCTCACCGTCTGGACAAATCAATCAGCCCCAGCATTTT. Translated: CASSPSGQINQPQHF.

The rearrangement links TRBV7-3 to TRBJ2-5; D unresolved. CDR3 length equals 13 residues. Germline CDR1 and CDR2: SGHTA and FQGTGA. Trimming cost V 3 bases and J 7 bases, with 12 bases left between them. CDR3 in DNA: TGTGCCAGCAGCTTTGGTATCAAGGGGACCCAGTACTTC. Amino acids: CASSFGIKGTQYF.

This chain links TRBV9 with TRBJ2-1, with D unresolved. V shed 2 bases and J shed 9 bases, with 9 bases lying between them. CDR1 is SGDLS, CDR2 YYNGEE, per germline. This CDR3 is 12 amino acids long. CDR3 bases: TGTGCCAGCAGCGTGGAACTTGGTGAGCAGTTCTTC. It translates to CASSVELGEQFF.

The chain combines TRBV28 with TRBJ1-2, with D unclear. The CDR3 runs 17 residues. Germline CDR1 MDHEN, CDR2 SYDVKM. V lost 5 bases and J 7 bases, leaving 26 bases between the germline ends. CDR3 DNA sequence: TGTGCCAGCAGTCGATCCTTTCCGCCACTCGGGCAAAGTGGCTACACCTTC. Translation: CASSRSFPPLGQSGYTF.

CDR3 region: CASSDGSSAPYGYTF. The CDR3 nucleotides read TGCGCCAGCAGTGACGGGTCCTCCGCTCCCTATGGCTACACCTTC. This chain links TRBV5-1 with TRBJ1-2; D not certain. Trimming took off 5 bases at V and 4 bases at J, with 18 bases between the two ends. Per germline, CDR1 SGHRS and CDR2 YFSETQ. The CDR3 length is 15 residues.

The CDR3 here is CASSLFENRLGYTF. The CDR3 bases are TGTGCCAGCAGCTTATTCGAGAATAGGCTTGGCTACACCTTC. The chain has TRBV7-2 and TRBJ1-2; D is unresolved. Germline V gene data show CDR1 as SGHTA and CDR2 as FQGNSA. The CDR3 has 14 amino acids. V was shortened by 2 bases and J by 7 bases, with 14 bases between the two germline ends.

The genes are TRBV11-2 and TRBJ2-7, with TRBD2 as a possible D gene (5 bases). Per the germline V gene, CDR1 is SGHAT and CDR2 is FQNNGV. V lost 1 base, J lost 3 bases, and 13 bases lay in between. This CDR3 has 15 residues. CDR3 sequence reads: CASSLATDFFYEQYF. CDR3 nucleotides: TGTGCCAGCAGCTTAGCGACGGACTTCTTCTACGAGCAGTACTTC.

The rearrangement uses TRBV15 and TRBJ2-3, with no clear D. V was clipped by 4 bases and J by 6 bases, with 11 bases between them. Germline CDR1 reads LNHNV; CDR2 reads YYDKDF (reference sequence). The CDR3 contains 13 residues. The CDR3, as DNA: TGTGCCACCAGCAAGTGGCAACGGGATACGCAGTATTTT. It specifies CATSKWQRDTQYF.

The chain uses TRBV7-3 and TRBJ2-5; 7 bases align to TRBD2. The germline V gene encodes CDR1 SGHTA and CDR2 FQGTGA. Losses at the gene ends were 1 base for V and 2 bases for J; bases not matched to a gene: 4. This CDR3 is built from 15 residues. The CDR3 coding sequence is TGTGCCAGCAGCTTAAACGCGGGGGAACAAGAGACCCAGTACTTC. It yields the protein CASSLNAGEQETQYF.

The chain couples TRBV4-3 to TRBJ2-3; D not certain. This CDR3 comprises 14 residues. Trimming left V 1 base short and J 1 base short, with 6 bases between. Germline values: CDR1 LGHNA, CDR2 YSLEER. DNA of the CDR3: TGCGCCAGCAGCCAAGCTCCGGGCACAGATACGCAGTATTTT. It translates to CASSQAPGTDTQYF.

The V call is TRBV2, the J call TRBJ2-3; 11 bases are a match to TRBD2. This CDR3 is 18 amino acids long. In germline, CDR1 is SNHLY, CDR2 FYNNEI. Trimming took 2 bases from V and 3 from J; bases not matched to a gene: 10. The CDR3 DNA sequence: TGTGCCAGCAGTGAATATGGGGCTAGCGGGGGGATGACAGATACGCAGTATTTT. It codes for CASSEYGASGGMTDTQYF.

The chain is built from TRBV11-1 and TRBJ2-7; weak D call: TRBD2 (6 bases). The CDR3 runs to 15 residues. Trimming removed 1 base from V and 6 bases from J, with 16 bases in between. Germline lookup yields CDR1 SGHAT and CDR2 FQDESV (reference sequence). DNA of the CDR3: TGTGCCAGCAGCTTAGATAACGGTTGGAGGGGCGAGCAGTACTTC. Translated: CASSLDNGWRGEQYF.

The V and J genes are TRBV9 and TRBJ1-1; D may be TRBD1 (5 bases). Trimming left V 4 bases short and J 1 base short, with 14 bases between. Germline assignment: CDR1 SGDLS and CDR2 YYNGEE. The CDR3 spans 15 residues. CDR3 in amino acids: CASSPQGRTNTEAFF. The CDR3 nucleotides are TGTGCCAGCAGCCCCCAGGGACGAACGAACACTGAAGCTTTCTTT.

The V and J genes are TRBV6-6 and TRBJ1-2; tentative D call: TRBD1 (6 bases). Germline V gene lookup returns CDR1 MNHNY and CDR2 SVGAGI (reference sequence). This CDR3 comprises 14 residues. Deletions cut 2 bases from V and 5 bases from J, with 12 bases between. The chain's CDR3 is CASSYAGRGYGYTF. The DNA for the CDR3 is TGTGCCAGCAGTTACGCAGGGAGGGGGTATGGCTACACCTTC.